This TCR beta chain came from a study of T cell responses to AZD1222 COVID-19 vaccine. Findings and limits, study-wide: Vaccination with two AZD1222 doses was followed by a rise in Spike-specific TCR breadth and depth. Mostly white British, mostly female donors; authors suggested clonal diversity may be underestimated.

The data were produced by immunoSEQ multiplex PCR, yet TCRdb's version contains in-frame clones alone and is incomplete. This table holds 120,000 or so clones, around 84% found once. To note about this clone: What it recognizes is unknown.

Losses at the gene ends were 4 bases for V and 5 bases for J; bases not matched to a gene: 15. The CDR3 runs 19 residues. Germline V gene lookup returns CDR1 SGHRS and CDR2 YFSETQ. The specimen was peripheral blood, collected 28 days after the second AZD1222 dose. This receptor was taken from an adult who received the AZD1222 COVID-19 vaccine. The chain links TRBV5-1 to TRBJ2-5, with TRBD2 matching 15 bases. The CDR3 region is CASSRGTSGRLSDLETQYF. The CDR3 DNA reads TGCGCCAGCAGCAGAGGGACTAGCGGGAGGTTGAGCGATCTGGAGACCCAGTACTTC.